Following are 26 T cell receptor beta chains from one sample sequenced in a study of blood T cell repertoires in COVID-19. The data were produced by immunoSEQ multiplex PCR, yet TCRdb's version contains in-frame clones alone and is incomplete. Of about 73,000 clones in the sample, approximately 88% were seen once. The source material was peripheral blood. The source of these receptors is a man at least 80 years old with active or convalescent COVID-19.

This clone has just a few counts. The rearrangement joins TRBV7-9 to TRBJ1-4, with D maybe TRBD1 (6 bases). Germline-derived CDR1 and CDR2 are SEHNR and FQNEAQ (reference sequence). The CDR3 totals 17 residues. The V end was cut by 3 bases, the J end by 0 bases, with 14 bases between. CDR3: CASSFRSGQTTNEKLFF. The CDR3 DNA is TGTGCCAGCAGCTTTCGCTCCGGACAGACAACTAATGAAAAACTGTTTTTT. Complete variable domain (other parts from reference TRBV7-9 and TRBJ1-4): DTGVSQNPRHKITKRGQNVTFRCDPISEHNRLYWYRQTLGQGPEFLTYFQNEAQLEKSRLLSDRFSAERPKGSFSTLEIQRTEQGDSAMYLCASSFRSGQTTNEKLFFGSGTQLSVL.

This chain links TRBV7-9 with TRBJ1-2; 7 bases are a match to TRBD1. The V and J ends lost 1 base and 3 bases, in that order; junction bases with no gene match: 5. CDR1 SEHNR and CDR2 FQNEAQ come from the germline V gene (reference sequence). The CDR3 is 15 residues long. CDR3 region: CASSLGSGGDYGYTF. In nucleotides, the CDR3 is TGTGCCAGCAGCTTAGGGTCAGGGGGTGACTATGGCTACACCTTC.

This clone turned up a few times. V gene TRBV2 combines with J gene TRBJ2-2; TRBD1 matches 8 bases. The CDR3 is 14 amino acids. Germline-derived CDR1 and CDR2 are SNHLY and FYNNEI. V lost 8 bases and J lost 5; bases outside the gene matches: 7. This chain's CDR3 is CASSGTGGTGELFF. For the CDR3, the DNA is TGTGCCAGCTCCGGGACAGGTGGGACCGGGGAGCTGTTTTTT.

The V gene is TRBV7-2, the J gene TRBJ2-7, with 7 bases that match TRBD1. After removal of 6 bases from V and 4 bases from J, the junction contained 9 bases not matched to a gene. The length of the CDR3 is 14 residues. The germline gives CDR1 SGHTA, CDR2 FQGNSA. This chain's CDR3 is CASSLTGFGYEQYF. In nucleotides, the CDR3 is TGTGCCAGCAGTTTGACAGGGTTCGGATACGAGCAGTACTTC.

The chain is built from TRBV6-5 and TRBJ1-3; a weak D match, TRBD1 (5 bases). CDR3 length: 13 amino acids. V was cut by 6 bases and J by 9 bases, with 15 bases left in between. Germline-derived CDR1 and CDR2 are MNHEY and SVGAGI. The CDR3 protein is CASSDSQVSTIYF. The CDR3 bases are TGTGCCAGCAGCGACTCACAGGTTTCCACCATATATTTT.

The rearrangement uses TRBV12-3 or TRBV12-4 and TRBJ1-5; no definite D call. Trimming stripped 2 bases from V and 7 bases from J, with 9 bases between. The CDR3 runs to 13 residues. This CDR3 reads CASSLLSRQPQHF. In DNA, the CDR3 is TGTGCCAGCAGTTTATTATCCAGACAGCCCCAGCATTTT.

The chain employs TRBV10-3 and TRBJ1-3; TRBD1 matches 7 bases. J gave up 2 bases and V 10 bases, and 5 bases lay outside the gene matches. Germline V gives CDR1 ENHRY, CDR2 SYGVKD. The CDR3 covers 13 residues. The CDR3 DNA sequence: TGTGCCACCTCAGACAGGGCTGGAAACACCATATATTTT. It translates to CATSDRAGNTIYF.

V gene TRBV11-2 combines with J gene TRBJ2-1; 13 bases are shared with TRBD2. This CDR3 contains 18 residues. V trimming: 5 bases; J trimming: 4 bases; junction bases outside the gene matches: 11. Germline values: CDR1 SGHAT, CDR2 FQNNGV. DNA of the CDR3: TGTGCCAGCAGCACCCACCCCTCGGGACTAGCGGGATACAATGAGCAGTTCTTC. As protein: CASSTHPSGLAGYNEQFF.

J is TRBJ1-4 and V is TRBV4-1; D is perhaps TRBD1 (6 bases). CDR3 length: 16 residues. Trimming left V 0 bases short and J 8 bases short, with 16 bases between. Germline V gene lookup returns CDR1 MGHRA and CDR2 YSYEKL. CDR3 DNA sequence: TGCGCCAGCAGCCAAGACCGAGGGGCTACAGGGGAAAAACTGTTTTTT. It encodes CASSQDRGATGEKLFF.

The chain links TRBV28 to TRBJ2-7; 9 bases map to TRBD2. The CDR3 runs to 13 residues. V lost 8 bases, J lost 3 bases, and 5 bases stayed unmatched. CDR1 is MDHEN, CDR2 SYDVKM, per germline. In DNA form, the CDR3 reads TGTGCCAGCGGCCTAGCGGGAATCTACGAGCAGTACTTC. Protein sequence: CASGLAGIYEQYF. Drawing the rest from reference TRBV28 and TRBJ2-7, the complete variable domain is DVKVTQSSRYLVKRTGEKVFLECVQDMDHENMFWYRQDPGLGLRLIYFSYDVKMKEKGDIPEGYSVSREKKERFSLILESASTNQTSMYLCASGLAGIYEQYFGPGTRLTVT.

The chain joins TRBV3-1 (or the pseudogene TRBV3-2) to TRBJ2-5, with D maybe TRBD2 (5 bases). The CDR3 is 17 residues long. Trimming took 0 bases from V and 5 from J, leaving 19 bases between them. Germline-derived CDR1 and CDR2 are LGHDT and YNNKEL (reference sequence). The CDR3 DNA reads TGTGCCAGCAGCCAAGAATTGGCGGGCTCTCGGGCGGAGACCCAGTACTTC. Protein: CASSQELAGSRAETQYF.

The CDR3 coding sequence is TGCGCCAGCAGCTTGGCCGCTAGCGGGGATAAGGTCGCAGATACGCAGTATTTT. It encodes CASSLAASGDKVADTQYF. V and J are TRBV5-1 and TRBJ2-3, with 9 bases fitting TRBD2. Germline loops: CDR1 SGHRS, CDR2 YFSETQ. This CDR3 contains 18 residues. J lost 4 bases, V lost 0 bases, and 12 bases had no gene match. Full variable domain (remainder filled in from reference TRBV5-1 and TRBJ2-3): KAGVTQTPRYLIKTRGQQVTLSCSPISGHRSVSWYQQTPGQGLQFLFEYFSETQRNKGNFPGRFSGRQFSNSRSEMNVSTLELGDSALYLCASSLAASGDKVADTQYFGPGTRLTVL.

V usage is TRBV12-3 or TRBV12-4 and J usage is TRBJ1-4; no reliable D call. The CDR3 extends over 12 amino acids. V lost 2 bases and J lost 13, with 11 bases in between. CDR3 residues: CASSLMEGTLFF. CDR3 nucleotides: TGTGCCAGCAGTTTAATGGAGGGTACACTGTTTTTT.

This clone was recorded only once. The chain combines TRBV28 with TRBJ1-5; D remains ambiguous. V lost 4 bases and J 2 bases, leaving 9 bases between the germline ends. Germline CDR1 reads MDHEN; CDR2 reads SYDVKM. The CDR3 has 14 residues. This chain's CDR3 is CASSSPGGNQPQHF. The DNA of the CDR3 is TGTGCCAGCAGTTCCCCGGGAGGCAATCAGCCCCAGCATTTT.

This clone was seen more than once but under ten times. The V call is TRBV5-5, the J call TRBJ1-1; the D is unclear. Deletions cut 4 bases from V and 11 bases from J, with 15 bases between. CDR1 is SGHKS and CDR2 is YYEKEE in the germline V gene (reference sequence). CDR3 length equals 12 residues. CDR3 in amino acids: CASSQFKPGAFF. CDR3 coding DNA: TGTGCCAGCAGCCAGTTCAAACCAGGCGCTTTCTTT.

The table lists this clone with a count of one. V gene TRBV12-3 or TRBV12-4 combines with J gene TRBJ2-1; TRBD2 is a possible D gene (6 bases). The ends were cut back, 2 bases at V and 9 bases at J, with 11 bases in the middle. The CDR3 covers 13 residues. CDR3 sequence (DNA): TGTGCCAGCAGTTTACTTCGGGAGAGTGAGCAGTTCTTC. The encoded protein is CASSLLRESEQFF.

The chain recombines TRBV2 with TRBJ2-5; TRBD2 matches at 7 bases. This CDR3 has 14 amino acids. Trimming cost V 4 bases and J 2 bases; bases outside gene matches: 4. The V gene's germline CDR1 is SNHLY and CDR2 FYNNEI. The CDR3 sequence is CASSGLAEQETQYF. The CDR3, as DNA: TGTGCCAGCAGTGGGCTAGCGGAACAAGAGACCCAGTACTTC.

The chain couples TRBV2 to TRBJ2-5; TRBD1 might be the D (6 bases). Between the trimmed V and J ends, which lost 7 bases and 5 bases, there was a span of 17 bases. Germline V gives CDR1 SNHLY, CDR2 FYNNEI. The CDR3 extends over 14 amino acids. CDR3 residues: CASKNFRGGETQYF. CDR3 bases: TGTGCCAGCAAGAACTTCAGGGGCGGGGAGACCCAGTACTTC.

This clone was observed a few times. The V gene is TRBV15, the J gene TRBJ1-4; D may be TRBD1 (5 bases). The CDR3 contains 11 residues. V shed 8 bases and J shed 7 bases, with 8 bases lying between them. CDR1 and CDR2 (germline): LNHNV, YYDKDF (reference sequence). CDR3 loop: CATLGGEKLFF. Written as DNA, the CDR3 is TGTGCCACCTTGGGGGGTGAAAAACTGTTTTTT. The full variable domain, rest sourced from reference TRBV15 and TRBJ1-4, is DAMVIQNPRYQVTQFGKPVTLSCSQTLNHNVMYWYQQKSSQAPKLLFHYYDKDFNNEADTPDNFQSRRPNTSFCFLDIRSPGLGDTAMYLCATLGGEKLFFGSGTQLSVL.

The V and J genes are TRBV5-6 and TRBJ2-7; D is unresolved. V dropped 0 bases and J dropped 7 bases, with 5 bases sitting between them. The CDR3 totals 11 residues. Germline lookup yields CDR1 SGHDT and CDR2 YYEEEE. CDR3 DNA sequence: TGTGCCAGCAGCTTGGCGTTTGAGCAGTACTTC. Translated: CASSLAFEQYF.

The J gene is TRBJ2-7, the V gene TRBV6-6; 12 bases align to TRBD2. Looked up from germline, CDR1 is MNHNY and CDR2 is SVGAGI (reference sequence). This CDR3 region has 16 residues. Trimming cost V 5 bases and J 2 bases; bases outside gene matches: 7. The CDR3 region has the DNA TGTGCCAGCAGTCCCGCTAGCGGGGGGGCGACCTACGAGCAGTACTTC. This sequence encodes CASSPASGGATYEQYF.

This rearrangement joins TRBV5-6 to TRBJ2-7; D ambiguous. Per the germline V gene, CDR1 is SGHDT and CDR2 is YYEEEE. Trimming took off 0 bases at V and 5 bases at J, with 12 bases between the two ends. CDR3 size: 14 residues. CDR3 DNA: TGTGCCAGCAGCTTGGGACAAAGCTGGGACGAGCAGTACTTC. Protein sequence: CASSLGQSWDEQYF. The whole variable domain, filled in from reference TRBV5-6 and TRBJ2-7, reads DAGVTQSPTHLIKTRGQQVTLRCSPKSGHDTVSWYQQALGQGPQFIFQYYEEEERQRGNFPDRFSGHQFPNYSSELNVNALLLGDSALYLCASSLGQSWDEQYFGPGTRLTVT.

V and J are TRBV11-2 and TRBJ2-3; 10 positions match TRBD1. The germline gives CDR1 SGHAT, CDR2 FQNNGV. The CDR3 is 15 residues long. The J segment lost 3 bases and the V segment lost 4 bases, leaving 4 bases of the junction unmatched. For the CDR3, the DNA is TGTGCCAGCAGCTCCGGGACAGGGGCTACAGATACGCAGTATTTT. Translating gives CASSSGTGATDTQYF.

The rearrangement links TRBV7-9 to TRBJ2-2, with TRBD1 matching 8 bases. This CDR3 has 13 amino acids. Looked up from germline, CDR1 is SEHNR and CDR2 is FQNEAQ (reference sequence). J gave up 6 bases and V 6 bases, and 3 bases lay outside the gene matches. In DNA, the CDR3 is TGTGCCAGCAGTACAGGGGGGCCCGGGGAGCTGTTTTTT. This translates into CASSTGGPGELFF.

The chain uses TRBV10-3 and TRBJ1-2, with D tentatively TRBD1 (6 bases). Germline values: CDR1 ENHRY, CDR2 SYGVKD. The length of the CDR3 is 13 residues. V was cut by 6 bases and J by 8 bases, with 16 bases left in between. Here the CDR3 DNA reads TGTGCCATCAGGATAACAGGGCCCGGCGGCTACACCTTC. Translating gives CAIRITGPGGYTF.

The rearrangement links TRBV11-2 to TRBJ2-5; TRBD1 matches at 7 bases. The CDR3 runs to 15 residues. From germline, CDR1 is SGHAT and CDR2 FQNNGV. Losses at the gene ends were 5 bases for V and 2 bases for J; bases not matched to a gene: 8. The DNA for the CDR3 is TGTGCCAGCAGCGATTCGACAGGGAGACAAGAGACCCAGTACTTC. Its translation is CASSDSTGRQETQYF.